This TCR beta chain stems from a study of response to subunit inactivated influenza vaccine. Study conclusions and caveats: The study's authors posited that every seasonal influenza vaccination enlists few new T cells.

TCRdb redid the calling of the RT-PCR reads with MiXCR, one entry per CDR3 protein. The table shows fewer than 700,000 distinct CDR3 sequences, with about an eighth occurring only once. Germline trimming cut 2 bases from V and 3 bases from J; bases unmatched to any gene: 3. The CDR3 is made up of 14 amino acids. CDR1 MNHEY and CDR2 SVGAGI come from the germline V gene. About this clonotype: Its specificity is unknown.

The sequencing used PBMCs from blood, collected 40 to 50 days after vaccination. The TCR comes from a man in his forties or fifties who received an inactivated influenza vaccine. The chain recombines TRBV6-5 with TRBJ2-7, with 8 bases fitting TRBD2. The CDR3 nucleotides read TGTGCCAGCAGTTACGACACTAGCGGCTACGAGCAGTACTTC. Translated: CASSYDTSGYEQYF.